This note documents a single T cell receptor beta chain sequence. V was pared by 1 base and J by 5 bases, with 10 bases of the junction left unmatched. CDR3 length equals 16 residues. Germline V gene lookup returns CDR1 SGHRS and CDR2 YFSETQ. Both TRBC1 and TRBC2 were covered by a beta constant-region primer of two equimolar oligonucleotides. An oligonucleotide with the SP2 primer and a 12-nucleotide UMI was ligated to the cDNA 3' end. Nested alpha and beta constant-region primers with the SP2 primer drove four PCR rounds on ligated cDNA. Using its own MiXCR run on the UMI-ligation and nested PCR reads, TCRdb lists one record per CDR3 protein. The sample shows over 20,000 distinct CDR3 sequences, 11% of them seen only once. Separate alpha and beta amplification began at the second PCR step. This specimen belongs to a study of naive and memory T cell subsets.

Sequenced sample: central memory CD8+ T cells from blood. The receptor comes from a human donor in good health. This chain joins TRBV5-1 and TRBJ2-7, with 9 bases aligning to TRBD1. The CDR3 spells CASSLISGTGNHEQYF. The CDR3 nucleotides are TGCGCCAGCAGCTTGATCTCTGGGACAGGGAACCACGAGCAGTACTTC.